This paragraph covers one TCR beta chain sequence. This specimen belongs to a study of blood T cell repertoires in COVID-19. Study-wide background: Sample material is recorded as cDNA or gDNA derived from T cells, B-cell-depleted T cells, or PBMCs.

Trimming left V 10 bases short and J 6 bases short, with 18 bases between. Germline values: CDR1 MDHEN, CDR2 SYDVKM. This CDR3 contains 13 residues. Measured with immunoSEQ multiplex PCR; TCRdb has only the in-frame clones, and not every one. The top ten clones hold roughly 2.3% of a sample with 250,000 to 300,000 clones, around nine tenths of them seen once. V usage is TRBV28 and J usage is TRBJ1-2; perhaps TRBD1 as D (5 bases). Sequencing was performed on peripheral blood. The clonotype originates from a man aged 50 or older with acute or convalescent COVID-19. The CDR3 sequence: CATKFQGRNGYTF. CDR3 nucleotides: TGTGCCACCAAATTCCAGGGTCGGAATGGCTACACCTTC.